These 9 T cell receptor beta chains share one sample of origin, sequenced in a study of CD8+CD57+ T cells in acquired aplastic anemia. Genomic DNA constituted the template upon which TCR beta VDJ and CDR3 profiling was performed. In TCRdb, the reads were re-called with MiXCR into one record per CDR3 protein. The sample yields about 130,000 distinct CDR3 sequences, 48% seen once. The specimen was sorted CD4+, CD8+, or CD8+CD57+ T cells (not recorded which) from PBMCs. These receptors were taken from a human donor in good health, serving as a control.

V gene TRBV7-9 combines with J gene TRBJ1-2; no reliable D call. V lost 1 base, J lost 4 bases, and 10 bases lay in between. The CDR3 consists of 14 residues. Germline-derived CDR1 and CDR2 are SEHNR and FQNEAQ (reference sequence). CDR3 in amino acids: CASSLEAESYGYTF. CDR3 sequence (DNA): TGTGCCAGCAGCTTAGAGGCGGAATCCTATGGCTACACCTTC.

This clonotype was seen only a few times. The chain recombines TRBV7-9 with TRBJ2-7; D uncertain. Trimming pared 5 bases from V and 10 bases from J, leaving 12 bases between. Germline V gene data show CDR1 as SEHNR and CDR2 as FQNEAQ (reference sequence). The CDR3 length is 11 residues. The DNA of the CDR3 is TGTGCCAGCAGCCCTGTGTGGGATCAGTACTTC. Protein: CASSPVWDQYF.

The rearrangement joins TRBV7-2 to TRBJ2-7; D not resolved. CDR1 and CDR2 (germline): SGHTA, FQGNSA. V was pared by 1 base and J by 3 bases, with 7 bases between. The CDR3 length is 13 residues. CDR3 residues: CASSLGAFYEQYF. For the CDR3, the DNA is TGTGCCAGCAGCTTAGGTGCGTTCTACGAGCAGTACTTC.

The chain is built from TRBV24-1 and TRBJ2-3, with 14 bases matching TRBD2. The CDR3 extends over 16 amino acids. Germline lookup yields CDR1 KGHDR and CDR2 SFDVKD. Losses at the gene ends were 5 bases for V and 3 bases for J; bases not matched to a gene: 3. DNA for the CDR3: TGTGCCACCAGTGGCGGGACTAGCGGGGGTACAGATACGCAGTATTTT. The encoded protein is CATSGGTSGGTDTQYF.

This clonotype was seen ten or more times. This chain joins TRBV20-1 and TRBJ2-2; unclear D gene. Germline lookup yields CDR1 DFQATT and CDR2 SNEGSKA (reference sequence). The CDR3 is made up of 13 amino acids. The V end lost 4 bases, the J end lost 8 bases, and 14 bases lay between the germline ends. CDR3 region: CSAKNEAPGELFF. For the CDR3, the DNA is TGCAGTGCTAAGAACGAGGCTCCGGGGGAGCTGTTTTTT.

To note about this clonotype: A junction boundary mismatches the germline segment, possibly from a read error. This rearrangement joins TRBV25-1 to TRBJ1-1, with unresolved D. Germline values: CDR1 MGHDK, CDR2 SYGVNS. CDR3 size: 13 residues. The CDR3 protein is CAGSGVGRREAFF. The CDR3 bases are TGTGCCGGCAGTGGAGTTGGACGGCGAGAAGCTTTCTTT.

V usage is TRBV25-1 and J usage is TRBJ2-3, with D unresolved. V lost 1 base and J lost 2, with 13 bases in between. The germline V gene has CDR1 MGHDK and CDR2 SYGVNS. This CDR3 comprises 16 residues. The CDR3, as DNA: TGTGCCAGCAGTGAATGGTCCAGGTTGCCCACAGATACGCAGTATTTT. Protein product: CASSEWSRLPTDTQYF.

In its sample, this clonotype was seen once. This chain connects TRBV4-2 to TRBJ2-3, with TRBD2 identical over 8 bases. CDR1 and CDR2 (germline): LGHNA, YNFKEQ. The CDR3 has 17 residues. J gave up 0 bases and V 4 bases, and 9 bases lay outside the gene matches. CDR3 in DNA: TGTGCCAGCAGCCCCGGTGTTAGCGGGGCCAGCACAGATACGCAGTATTTT. Its protein product is CASSPGVSGASTDTQYF.

This clonotype appeared many times. This sequence joins TRBV7-2 and TRBJ2-1; tentatively, D is TRBD2 (5 bases). The CDR3 consists of 15 residues. V gave up 5 bases and J gave up 0 bases, with 11 bases separating them. Germline-derived CDR1 and CDR2 are SGHTA and FQGNSA. The CDR3 DNA sequence: TGTGCCAGCAGCCCACGAGGGAGCTCCTACAATGAGCAGTTCTTC. The encoded protein is CASSPRGSSYNEQFF.